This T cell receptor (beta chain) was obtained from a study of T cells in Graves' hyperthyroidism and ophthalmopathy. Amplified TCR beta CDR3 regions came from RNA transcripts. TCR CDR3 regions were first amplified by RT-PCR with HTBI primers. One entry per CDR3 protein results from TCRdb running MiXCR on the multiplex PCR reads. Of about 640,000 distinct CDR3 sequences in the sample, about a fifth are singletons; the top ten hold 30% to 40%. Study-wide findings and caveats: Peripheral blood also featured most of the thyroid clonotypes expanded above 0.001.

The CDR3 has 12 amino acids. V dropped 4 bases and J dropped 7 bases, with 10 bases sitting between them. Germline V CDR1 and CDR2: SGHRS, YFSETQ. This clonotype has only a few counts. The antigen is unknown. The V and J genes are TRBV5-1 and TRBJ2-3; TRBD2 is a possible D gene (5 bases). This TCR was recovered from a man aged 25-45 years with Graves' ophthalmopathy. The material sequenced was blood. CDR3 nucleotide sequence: TGCGCCAGCAGCCCAACTAGGAATACGCAGTATTTT. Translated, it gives CASSPTRNTQYF.